These T cell receptor beta chains were read from a single sample in a study of T cell responses to AZD1222 COVID-19 vaccine. Clones were read by immunoSEQ multiplex PCR, and TCRdb kept only the in-frame ones, dropping some. The sample consists of about 130,000 clones, roughly 88% of them appearing once. The starting material was peripheral blood, obtained on day 0 of MenACWY control vaccination. Receptors were obtained from an adult in good health. Each CDR3 is given with its conserved first and last residue. The D gene is left open where the match is weak. Size values are once, few and many counts, or a class for expanded clones, and some rows have none.

TRBV27	.	TRBJ1-5	.	TGTGCCAGCAGTTTCCGGGCCCAAAATCAGCCCCAGCATTTT	CASSFRAQNQPQHF
TRBV9	.	TRBJ1-2	.	TGTGCCAGCAGCGTAGCTACGGGTGGGGCAGGGGCCCCCTATGAGGGCTACACCTTC	CASSVATGGAGAPYEGYTF
TRBV28	.	TRBJ1-1	.	TGTGCCAGCAGTTTAGGGTTCCCTGAAGCTTTCTTT	CASSLGFPEAFF
TRBV7-3	TRBD1	TRBJ2-7	.	TGTGCCAGCAGTCGGACAGGGGGCTACGAGCAGTACTTC	CASSRTGGYEQYF
TRBV9	.	TRBJ2-2	few	TGTGCCAGCAGCACGGGCCCTGGAAACACCGGGGAGCTGTTTTTT	CASSTGPGNTGELFF
TRBV5-4	.	TRBJ2-7	.	TGTGCCAGCAGCTCACCCGCCCGGGGCCGGACCGAGCAGTACTTC	CASSSPARGRTEQYF
TRBV28	.	TRBJ2-4	.	TGTGCCAGCAGTTTGCCCGCCAAAAACATTCAGTACTTC	CASSLPAKNIQYF
TRBV14	TRBD2	TRBJ2-3	.	TGTGCCAGCAGCCAAGAAGGCCCAAACCCAGAGCGGGAGGACACAGATACGCAGTATTTT	CASSQEGPNPEREDTDTQYF
TRBV7-9	.	TRBJ1-2	.	TGTGCCAGCAGTAGAGGACAGATCTTCTATGGCTACACCTTC	CASSRGQIFYGYTF
TRBV27	TRBD1	TRBJ1-5	.	TGTGCCAGGATCTTAACGGCAGGGGGTGGGGATCAGCCCCAGCATTTT	CARILTAGGGDQPQHF
TRBV6-6	.	TRBJ2-7	.	TGTGCCAGCAGTTACTTGGGGGCGTTGGAGCAGTACTTC	CASSYLGALEQYF
TRBV2	.	TRBJ2-7	.	TGTGCCAGCGCGGACGACACCTACGAGCAGTACTTC	CASADDTYEQYF
TRBV12-3/TRBV12-4	.	TRBJ2-7	.	TGTGCCAGCAGTCCCCCCGCGTTCTACGAGCAGTACTTC	CASSPPAFYEQYF
TRBV28	.	TRBJ2-3	.	TGTGCCAGCAGTCCAGGACTTCGTCCCACAGATACGCAGTATTTT	CASSPGLRPTDTQYF
TRBV5-4	TRBD1	TRBJ2-5	.	TGTGCCAGCAGCCTCGCCCGGGACAGGGGAGCGGAGACCCAGTACTTC	CASSLARDRGAETQYF
TRBV20-1	TRBD2	TRBJ2-7	.	TGCAGTGGTCGTGGGGGGGGCGAGCAGTACTTC	CSGRGGGEQYF
TRBV9	.	TRBJ1-2	.	TGTGCCAGCAGCCCCCACGGGGGAAGGGAGGATGGCTACACCTTC	CASSPHGGREDGYTF
TRBV4-1	TRBD2	TRBJ2-1	few	TGCGCCAGCAGCCAAGAAAGGGCGGGAGGGGCGAATGAGCAGTTCTTC	CASSQERAGGANEQFF
TRBV27	.	TRBJ2-1	.	TGTGCCAGCACCAACCGCTACAATGAGCAGTTCTTC	CASTNRYNEQFF
TRBV18	TRBD1	TRBJ1-1	.	TGTGCCAGCTCACCGGGGACAGGGATAACCACTGAAGCTTTCTTT	CASSPGTGITTEAFF
TRBV18	TRBD1	TRBJ1-1	.	TGTGCCAGCTCAAGGGACAGGCAGAACACTGAAGCTTTCTTT	CASSRDRQNTEAFF
TRBV6-5	.	TRBJ2-1	.	TGTGCCAGTGCCCAGCGGAGCTCCTACAATGAGCAGTTCTTC	CASAQRSSYNEQFF
TRBV28	TRBD1	TRBJ1-2	once	TGTGCCAGCAGCTACGGGGACAGGGACTATGGCTACACCTTC	CASSYGDRDYGYTF
TRBV28	.	TRBJ2-7	.	TGTGCCAGCAGATTGAGCCGGGAGCAGTACTTC	CASRLSREQYF
TRBV28	.	TRBJ2-7	.	TGTGCCAGCAGTTTTTACACCTCTGAGCAGTACTTC	CASSFYTSEQYF
TRBV15	TRBD2	TRBJ2-7	few	TGTGCCACCAGCCAGACTAGCGGGGGCTCCTACGAGCAGTACTTC	CATSQTSGGSYEQYF
TRBV24-1	TRBD1	TRBJ1-2	.	TGTGCCACCAGTGGGGGACAGGGTCGCTACACCTTC	CATSGGQGRYTF
TRBV12-3/TRBV12-4	TRBD1	TRBJ1-2	many	TGTGCCAGCAGACAACAGGGGCATGGCTACACCTTC	CASRQQGHGYTF
TRBV18	.	TRBJ2-1	.	TGTGCCAGCTCGGACCCAGGAGGGGGATCGGGCTCCTACAATGAGCAGTTCTTC	CASSDPGGGSGSYNEQFF
TRBV6-5	.	TRBJ2-1	.	TGTGCCAGCAATCCTAGATTGAGCTCCTACAATGAGCAGTTCTTC	CASNPRLSSYNEQFF
TRBV27	.	TRBJ1-1	.	TGTGCCAGCAGTTTTTGGGGGGTGGGCGGGACGAGCACTGAAGCTTTCTTT	CASSFWGVGGTSTEAFF
TRBV5-5	.	TRBJ2-7	.	TGTGCCAGCAGCCCTTATGGTCGGGAAGAGCAGTACTTC	CASSPYGREEQYF
TRBV30	.	TRBJ1-2	few	TGTGCCTGGAGCCTCCTGAGGACTCGGCCTAACTATGGCTACACCTTC	CAWSLLRTRPNYGYTF
TRBV18	.	TRBJ1-3	.	TGTGCCAGCTCACCGCCCCGTTCCCTGCGAAACACCATATATTTT	CASSPPRSLRNTIYF
TRBV6-4	TRBD1	TRBJ1-2	.	TGTGCCAGCAGCGCCGACAGGGGCTATGGCTACACCTTC	CASSADRGYGYTF
TRBV3-1/TRBV3-2	.	TRBJ1-2	.	TGTGCCACCCTACAGGGCGGCTATGGCTACACCTTC	CATLQGGYGYTF
TRBV7-3	TRBD2	TRBJ2-2	once	TGTGCCAGCAGCTCCAAAGGGACTAGCGGGGGCACCGGGGAGCTGTTTTTT	CASSSKGTSGGTGELFF
TRBV10-3	TRBD1	TRBJ2-1	.	TGTGCCATCAGTGAGGGACAGGGGGCGAATGAGCAGTTCTTC	CAISEGQGANEQFF
TRBV27	.	TRBJ1-3	.	TGTGCCAGCAGATCCAACTCTGGAAACACCATATATTTT	CASRSNSGNTIYF
TRBV5-5	TRBD1	TRBJ1-1	.	TGTGCCAGCAGCCCGGGGGGCAGGGGGCGAGACCTTGAAGCTTTCTTT	CASSPGGRGRDLEAFF
TRBV19	TRBD1	TRBJ2-5	.	TGTGCCAGTAGTCCTTCGCGACAGGGAAAAGAGACCCAGTACTTC	CASSPSRQGKETQYF
TRBV19	.	TRBJ1-2	.	TGTGCCTCCCAATTGAAACAGAGACTTAACTATGGCTACACCTTC	CASQLKQRLNYGYTF
TRBV18	TRBD2	TRBJ2-7	.	TGTGCCAGCTCACCGGTGGGGGGGGATCTAGCGGGAGATTACTACGAGCAGTACTTC	CASSPVGGDLAGDYYEQYF
TRBV5-1	.	TRBJ2-1	.	TGCGCCAGCAGCTTGGCCTATGAGCAGTTCTTC	CASSLAYEQFF
TRBV25-1	TRBD2	TRBJ2-5	few	TGTGCCAGCAGTGAACCCAGAGGTGGCGGGAGAGCAGAGACCCAGTACTTC	CASSEPRGGGRAETQYF
TRBV30	.	TRBJ2-5	.	TGTGCCTGGAGTGTCGGGGGAGTGGAGACCCAGTACTTC	CAWSVGGVETQYF
TRBV24-1	.	TRBJ1-4	.	TGTGCCACCAGTGACCCCGTAGGTAGACTGTTTTTT	CATSDPVGRLFF
TRBV27	.	TRBJ2-5	.	TGTGCCAGCAGTTCCACCAGGGGGGCCCAAGAGACCCAGTACTTC	CASSSTRGAQETQYF
TRBV24-1	TRBD1	TRBJ1-2	few	TGTGCCACCAGTGACCGAGACAGGGCAGGTGGCTACACCTTC	CATSDRDRAGGYTF
TRBV2	.	TRBJ2-7	once	TGTGCCAGCAGTGATCCGGCAACCTACGAGCAGTACTTC	CASSDPATYEQYF
TRBV29-1	.	TRBJ2-7	.	TGCAGCGTTGTAGGGGGGGCTAGGGACGAGCAGTACTTC	CSVVGGARDEQYF
TRBV28	TRBD1	TRBJ2-7	once	TGTGCCAGCAGTTTACCAATACCGACAGGGGGTGTAGTTATGCGAGCACGCTACGAGCAGTACTTC	CASSLPIPTGGVVMRARYEQYF
TRBV6-5	.	TRBJ2-1	.	TGTGCCAGCAGTACCTACAATGAGCAGTTCTTC	CASSTYNEQFF
TRBV28	.	TRBJ1-1	.	TGTGCCAGCAGTTTTACTCCGACAGTGAACACTGAAGCTTTCTTT	CASSFTPTVNTEAFF
TRBV28	.	TRBJ1-1	.	TGTGCCAGCAGAGCCACACCAGGGGTAGGGACTGAAGCTTTCTTT	CASRATPGVGTEAFF
TRBV30	TRBD1	TRBJ1-6	.	TGTGCCTGGCGGACAGGCCCCGCACGTTCACCCCTCCACTTT	CAWRTGPARSPLHF